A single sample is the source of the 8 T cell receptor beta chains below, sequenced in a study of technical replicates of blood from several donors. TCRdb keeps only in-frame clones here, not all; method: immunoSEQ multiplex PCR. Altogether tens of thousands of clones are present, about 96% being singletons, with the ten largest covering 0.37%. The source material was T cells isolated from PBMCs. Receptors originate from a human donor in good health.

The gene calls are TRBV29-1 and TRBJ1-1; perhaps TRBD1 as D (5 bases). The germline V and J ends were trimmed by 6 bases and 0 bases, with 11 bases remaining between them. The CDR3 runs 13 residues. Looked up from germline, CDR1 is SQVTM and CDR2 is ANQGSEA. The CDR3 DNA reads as TGCAGCGTATCAGGACACATGAACACTGAAGCTTTCTTT. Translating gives CSVSGHMNTEAFF.

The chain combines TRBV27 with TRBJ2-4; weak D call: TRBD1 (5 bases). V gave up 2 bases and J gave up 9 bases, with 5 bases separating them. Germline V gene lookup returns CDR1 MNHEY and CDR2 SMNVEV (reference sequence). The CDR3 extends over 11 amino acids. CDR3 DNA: TGTGCCAGCAGTTTACAGGGCATTCAGTACTTC. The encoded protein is CASSLQGIQYF.

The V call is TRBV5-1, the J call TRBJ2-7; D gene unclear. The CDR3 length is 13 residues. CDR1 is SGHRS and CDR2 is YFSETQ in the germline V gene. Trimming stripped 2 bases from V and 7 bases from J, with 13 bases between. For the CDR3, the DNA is TGCGCCAGCAGCTTCGTGACGGCGGAAGAGCAGTACTTC. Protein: CASSFVTAEEQYF.

Written as DNA, the CDR3 is TGTGCCAGCAGTTTATGGGCGAGCTCCTACAATGAGCAGTTCTTC. Translating it yields CASSLWASSYNEQFF. The J gene is TRBJ2-1, the V gene TRBV27; D is unclear. Germline V gene lookup returns CDR1 MNHEY and CDR2 SMNVEV (reference sequence). Between the trimmed V and J ends, which lost 1 base and 0 bases, there was a span of 7 bases. The CDR3 runs to 15 residues.

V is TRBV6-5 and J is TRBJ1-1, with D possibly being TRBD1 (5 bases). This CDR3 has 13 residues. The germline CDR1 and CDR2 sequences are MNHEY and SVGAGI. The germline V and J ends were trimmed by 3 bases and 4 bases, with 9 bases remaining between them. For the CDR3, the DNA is TGTGCCAGCAGTTATACAGGAATCACTGAAGCTTTCTTT. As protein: CASSYTGITEAFF.

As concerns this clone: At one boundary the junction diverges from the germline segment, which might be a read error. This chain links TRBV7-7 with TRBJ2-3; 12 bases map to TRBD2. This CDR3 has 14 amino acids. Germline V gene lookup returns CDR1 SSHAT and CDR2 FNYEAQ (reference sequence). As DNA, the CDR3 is TGTGCTAGCAGCATGGGACTAGCGGGAGATACGCAGTATTTT. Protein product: CASSMGLAGDTQYF.

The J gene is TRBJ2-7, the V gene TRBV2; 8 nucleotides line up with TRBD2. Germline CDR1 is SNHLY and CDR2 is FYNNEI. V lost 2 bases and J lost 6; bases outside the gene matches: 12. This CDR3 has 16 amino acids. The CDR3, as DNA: TGTGCCAGCAGTGAATCGCAGGGACTAGGGGTTCCCGAGCAGTACTTC. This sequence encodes CASSESQGLGVPEQYF.

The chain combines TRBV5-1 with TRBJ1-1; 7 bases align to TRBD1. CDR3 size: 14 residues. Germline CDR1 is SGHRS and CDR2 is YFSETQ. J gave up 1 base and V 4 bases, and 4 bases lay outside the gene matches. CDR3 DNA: TGCGCCAGCAGCCCTAGGACAGGGAACACTGAAGCTTTCTTT. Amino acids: CASSPRTGNTEAFF.